The clone carrying this TCR beta chain was picked up a small number of times. These data originate in a study of human T cells and chemical hapten exposure. Study details: Sensitizing treatment utilized 2% DPC over a 2 cm by 2 cm portion of upper inner arm skin.

The sample's time point: patch test 3, about 24 weeks after DPC sensitization. The treatment: therapeutic diphenylcyclopropenone sensitization with weekly scalp DPC. The study enrolled 18 to 70-year-old alopecia patients suitable for DPC. CDR1 and CDR2 from the germline V gene are MNHEY and SVGAGI. The CDR3 has 15 residues. Trimming shortened V by 6 bases and J by 2 bases, and 17 bases separated the two germline ends. TCRdb ran MiXCR on the RACE reads and lists one entry per CDR3 protein. The table shows roughly 97,000 distinct CDR3 sequences, with 25% to 30% occurring only once. Sequencing used whole blood, obtained in connection with sensitization to the hapten diphenylcyclopropenone (DPC). The TCR was taken from a man in his forties with alopecia areata. Some clones in this sample may be carry-over from other donors' samples. The chain couples TRBV6-5 to TRBJ2-7; D possibly corresponds to TRBD1 (5 bases). CDR3 DNA sequence: TGTGCCAGCAGCTCCCATGGGGCCCCTACCTACGAGCAGTACTTC. Translated, it gives CASSSHGAPTYEQYF.